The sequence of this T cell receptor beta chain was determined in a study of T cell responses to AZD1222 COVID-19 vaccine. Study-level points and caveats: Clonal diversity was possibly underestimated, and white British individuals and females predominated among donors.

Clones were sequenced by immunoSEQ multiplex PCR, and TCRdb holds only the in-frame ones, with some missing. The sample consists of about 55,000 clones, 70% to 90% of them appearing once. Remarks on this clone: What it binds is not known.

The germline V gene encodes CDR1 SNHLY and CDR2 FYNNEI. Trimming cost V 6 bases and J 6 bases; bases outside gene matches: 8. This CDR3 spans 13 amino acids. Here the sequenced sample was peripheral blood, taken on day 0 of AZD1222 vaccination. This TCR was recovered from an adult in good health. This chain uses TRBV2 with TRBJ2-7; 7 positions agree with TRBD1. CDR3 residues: CASRYPGQSEQYF. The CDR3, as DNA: TGTGCCAGCAGGTACCCGGGACAGAGCGAGCAGTACTTC.